The clone carrying this T cell receptor (beta chain) was seen a handful of times. Its specificity is not known. The data were obtained in a study of memory CD4+ T cells and cytomegalovirus serostatus. Under the authors' procedure: After removing out-of-frame reads, 2 million to 2.5 million distinct TCRbeta sequences remained. The table came from immunoSEQ multiplex PCR; TCRdb's copy has only in-frame clones and leaves some out. That table gives V, J and clone size, and the DNA gave D and trimming. The sample has about 82,000 clones; 65% to 85% are singletons. Single viable CD3+CD4+CD8-CD45RO+ cells were sorted as the memory CD4+ T cells. Donors' CMV status reflects serum IgG against pp150, pp28, p38, p52. V was clipped by 1 base and J by 2 bases, with 15 bases between them. The CDR3 runs to 17 residues. Germline V gene lookup returns CDR1 SGHTA and CDR2 FQGNSA. Broader study findings: CD4+ memory repertoires contained about two fifths of the roughly 150 reported CMV TCRbeta sequences.

This chain uses TRBV7-2 with TRBJ1-5, with unresolved D. The TCR comes from an adult in good health and CMV-seronegative. Sequencing was carried out using memory CD4+ T cells from blood. The CDR3 loop is CASSLGLASDGNQPQHF. CDR3 DNA: TGTGCCAGCAGCTTAGGGTTAGCATCGGATGGCAATCAGCCCCAGCATTTT.